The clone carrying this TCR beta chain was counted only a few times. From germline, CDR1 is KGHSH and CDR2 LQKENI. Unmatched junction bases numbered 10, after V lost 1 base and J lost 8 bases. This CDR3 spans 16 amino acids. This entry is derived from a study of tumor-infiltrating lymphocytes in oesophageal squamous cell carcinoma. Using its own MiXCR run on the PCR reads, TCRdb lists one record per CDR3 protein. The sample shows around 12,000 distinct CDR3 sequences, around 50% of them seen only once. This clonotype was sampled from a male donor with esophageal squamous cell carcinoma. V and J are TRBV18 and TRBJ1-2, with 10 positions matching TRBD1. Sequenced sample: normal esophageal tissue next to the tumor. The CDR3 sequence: CASSPLSDRGLVGYTF. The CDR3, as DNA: TGTGCCAGCTCACCACTCTCAGACAGGGGGCTCGTCGGCTACACCTTC. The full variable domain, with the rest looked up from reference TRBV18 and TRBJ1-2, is NAGVMQNPRHLVRRRGQEARLRCSPMKGHSHVYWYRQLPEEGLKFMVYLQKENIIDESGMPKERFSAEFPKEGPSILRIQQVVRGDSAAYFCASSPLSDRGLVGYTFGSGTRLTVV.